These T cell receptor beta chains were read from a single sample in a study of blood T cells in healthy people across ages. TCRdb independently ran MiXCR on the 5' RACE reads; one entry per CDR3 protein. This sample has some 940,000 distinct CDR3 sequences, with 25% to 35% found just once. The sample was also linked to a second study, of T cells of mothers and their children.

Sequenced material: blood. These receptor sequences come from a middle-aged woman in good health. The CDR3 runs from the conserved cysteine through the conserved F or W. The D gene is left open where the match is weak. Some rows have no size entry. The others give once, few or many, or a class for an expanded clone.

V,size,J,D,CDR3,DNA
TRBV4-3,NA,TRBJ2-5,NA,CASSQDRGGGEAQYF,TGCGCCAGCAGCCAAGATCGAGGAGGGGGAGAGGCCCAGTACTTC
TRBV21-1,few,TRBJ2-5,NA,CASSKYPPGEVLQETQYF,TGTGCCAGCAGCAAATATCCGCCAGGCGAGGTTTTGCAAGAGACCCAGTACTTC
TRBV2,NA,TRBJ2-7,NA,CTSTSGTGSYEQYF,TGTACCAGCACTTCCGGGACGGGCTCCTACGAGCAGTACTTC
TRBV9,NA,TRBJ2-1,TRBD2,CASSFPRGSGGAGSYNEQFF,TGTGCCAGCAGCTTCCCCAGGGGTAGCGGGGGGGCCGGGTCCTACAATGAGCAGTTCTTC
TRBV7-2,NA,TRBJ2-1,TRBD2,CASSQGLATNEQFF,TGTGCCAGCAGCCAGGGACTAGCCACGAATGAGCAGTTCTTC
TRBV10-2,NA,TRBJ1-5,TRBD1,CASTEAGTAGQPQHF,TGCGCCAGCACCGAGGCAGGGACAGCCGGACAGCCCCAGCATTTT
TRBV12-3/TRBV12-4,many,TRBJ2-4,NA,CASSTGPNIQYF,TGTGCCAGCAGTACAGGGCCAAACATTCAGTACTTC
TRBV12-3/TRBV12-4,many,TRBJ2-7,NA,CASSILNYEQYF,TGTGCCAGCAGTATACTAAACTACGAGCAGTACTTC
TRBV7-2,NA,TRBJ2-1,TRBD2,CASSPHLAGGINEQFF,TGTGCCAGCAGCCCGCACCTAGCGGGGGGGATAAATGAGCAGTTCTTC
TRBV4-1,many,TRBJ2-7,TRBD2,CASSQESLAAGREQYF,TGCGCCAGCAGCCAAGAGTCACTAGCGGCTGGAAGAGAGCAGTACTTC
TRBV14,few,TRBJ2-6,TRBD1,CASSPRGPGTLGANVLTF,TGTGCCAGCAGCCCCAGGGGGCCGGGGACTCTTGGGGCCAACGTCCTGACTTTC
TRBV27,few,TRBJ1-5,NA,CASSVTGSSNQPQHF,TGTGCCAGCAGTGTAACCGGGTCTAGCAATCAGCCCCAGCATTTT
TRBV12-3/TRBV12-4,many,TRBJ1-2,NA,CASSPGTVMDGYTF,TGTGCCAGCAGCCCAGGGACGGTCATGGATGGCTACACCTTC
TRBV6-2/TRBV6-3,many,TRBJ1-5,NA,CASNPGWYNQPQHF,TGTGCCAGCAACCCTGGATGGTACAATCAGCCCCAGCATTTT
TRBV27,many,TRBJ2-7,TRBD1,CASMTGIGPYEQYF,TGTGCCAGCATGACAGGGATTGGCCCCTACGAGCAGTACTTC
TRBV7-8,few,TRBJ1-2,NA,CASSPHRAEYGYTF,TGTGCCAGCAGCCCCCACAGGGCAGAATATGGCTACACCTTC
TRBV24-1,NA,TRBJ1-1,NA,CATSDPHRATEAFF,TGTGCCACCAGTGATCCACACAGGGCCACTGAAGCTTTCTTT
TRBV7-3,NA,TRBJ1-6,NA,CASSLGLSNSPLHF,TGTGCCAGCAGCCTGGGGCTCAGTAATTCACCCCTCCACTTT
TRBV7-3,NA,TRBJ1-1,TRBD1,CASSFSRQGTEAFF,TGTGCCAGCAGCTTTAGTAGACAGGGGACTGAAGCTTTCTTT
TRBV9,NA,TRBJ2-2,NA,CASSPQDSTGELFF,TGTGCCAGCAGCCCCCAAGACAGTACCGGGGAGCTGTTTTTT
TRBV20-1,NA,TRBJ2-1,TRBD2,CSAPPPAGDLVDNEQFF,TGCAGTGCACCCCCTCCGGCGGGAGACCTTGTTGACAATGAGCAGTTCTTC
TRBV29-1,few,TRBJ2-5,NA,CSVEGLGEQYF,TGCAGCGTTGAAGGGCTGGGGGAGCAGTACTTC
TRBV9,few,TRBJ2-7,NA,CASTGSRNILSYEQYF,TGTGCCAGCACTGGCTCCAGGAACATTCTCTCCTACGAGCAGTACTTC
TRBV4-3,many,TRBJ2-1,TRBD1,CASSNPGQKNEQFF,TGCGCCAGCAGCAACCCGGGACAGAAGAATGAGCAGTTCTTC
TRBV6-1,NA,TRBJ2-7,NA,CASPKGGTGHLLYEQYF,TGTGCCAGCCCTAAAGGGGGAACAGGGCACCTCCTCTACGAGCAGTACTTC
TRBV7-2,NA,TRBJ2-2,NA,CARGTLNTGELFF,TGTGCCAGAGGGACTCTTAACACCGGGGAGCTGTTTTTT
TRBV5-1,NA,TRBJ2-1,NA,CASSFRGIHEQFF,TGCGCCAGCAGCTTCCGGGGGATCCATGAGCAGTTCTTC
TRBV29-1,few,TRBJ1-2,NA,CSVESGYGYTF,TGCAGCGTTGAGTCCGGCTATGGCTACACCTTC
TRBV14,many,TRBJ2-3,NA,CASSQDASSLTDTQYF,TGTGCCAGCAGCCAAGACGCGAGCTCTTTAACAGATACGCAGTATTTT
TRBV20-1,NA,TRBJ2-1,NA,CSARDAVGNEQFF,TGCAGTGCTAGAGATGCGGTCGGGAATGAGCAGTTCTTC
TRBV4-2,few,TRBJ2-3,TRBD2,CASRVSGLAGDVDTQYF,TGTGCCAGCAGAGTCTCGGGACTAGCGGGGGACGTGGATACGCAGTATTTT
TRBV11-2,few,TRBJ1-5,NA,CASSINGVGQPQHF,TGTGCCAGCAGTATAAATGGCGTGGGTCAGCCCCAGCATTTT
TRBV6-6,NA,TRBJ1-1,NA,CASSSRASRENTEAFF,TGTGCCAGCAGTTCACGAGCCAGCCGGGAAAACACTGAAGCTTTCTTT
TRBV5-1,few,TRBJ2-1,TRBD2,CASSPGGVGNEQFF,TGCGCCAGCAGCCCGGGAGGGGTGGGCAATGAGCAGTTCTTC
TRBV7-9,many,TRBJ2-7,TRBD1,CASSSGETGMDEQYF,TGTGCCAGCAGCTCCGGAGAGACAGGGATGGACGAGCAGTACTTC
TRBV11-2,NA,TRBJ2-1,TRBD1,CASSLTQGANEQFF,TGTGCCAGCAGCTTAACGCAGGGGGCCAATGAGCAGTTCTTC
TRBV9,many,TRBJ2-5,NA,CASSPPGLGVVETQYF,TGTGCCAGCAGCCCCCCGGGGTTAGGGGTTGTAGAGACCCAGTACTTC
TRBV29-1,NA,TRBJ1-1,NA,CSVTDQGWVAFF,TGCAGCGTTACAGATCAGGGGTGGGTGGCTTTCTTT
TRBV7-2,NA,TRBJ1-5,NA,CASSLVGGRGTLNQPQHF,TGTGCCAGCAGCTTAGTGGGAGGCAGGGGAACCCTGAATCAGCCCCAGCATTTT
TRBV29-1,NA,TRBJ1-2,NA,CSAQGYGYTF,TGCAGTGCTCAGGGCTATGGCTACACCTTC
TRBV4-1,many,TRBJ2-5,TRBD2,CASSQDTRGDQETQYF,TGCGCCAGCAGCCAAGATACCCGGGGGGACCAAGAGACCCAGTACTTC
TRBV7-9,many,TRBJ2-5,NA,CASSSRVGYQETQYF,TGTGCCAGCAGCTCCAGGGTGGGCTATCAAGAGACCCAGTACTTC
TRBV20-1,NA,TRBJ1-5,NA,CSVVPPSRNQPQHF,TGCAGTGTAGTACCCCCAAGTCGGAATCAGCCCCAGCATTTT
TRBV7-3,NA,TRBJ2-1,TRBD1,CASSSTTGVGYEQFF,TGTGCCAGCAGCTCGACGACAGGGGTAGGCTATGAGCAGTTCTTC
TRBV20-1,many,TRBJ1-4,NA,CSARDTWNEKLFF,TGCAGTGCGAGGGACACCTGGAATGAAAAACTGTTTTTT
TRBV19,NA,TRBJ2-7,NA,CATSGRAYEQYF,TGTGCCACCTCGGGACGGGCCTACGAGCAGTACTTC
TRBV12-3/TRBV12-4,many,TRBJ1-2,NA,CASSFVSREGYTF,TGTGCCAGCAGTTTCGTCAGCCGGGAAGGCTACACCTTC
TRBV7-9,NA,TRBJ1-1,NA,CASSSKGDEGTEAFF,TGTGCCAGCAGCTCGAAGGGGGATGAGGGCACTGAAGCTTTCTTT
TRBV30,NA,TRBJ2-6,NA,CAWGVDSSGANVLTF,TGTGCCTGGGGTGTAGACAGCTCTGGGGCCAACGTCCTGACTTTC
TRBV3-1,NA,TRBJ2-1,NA,CAGSQGESEQFF,TGTGCCGGCAGCCAAGGAGAATCTGAGCAGTTCTTC